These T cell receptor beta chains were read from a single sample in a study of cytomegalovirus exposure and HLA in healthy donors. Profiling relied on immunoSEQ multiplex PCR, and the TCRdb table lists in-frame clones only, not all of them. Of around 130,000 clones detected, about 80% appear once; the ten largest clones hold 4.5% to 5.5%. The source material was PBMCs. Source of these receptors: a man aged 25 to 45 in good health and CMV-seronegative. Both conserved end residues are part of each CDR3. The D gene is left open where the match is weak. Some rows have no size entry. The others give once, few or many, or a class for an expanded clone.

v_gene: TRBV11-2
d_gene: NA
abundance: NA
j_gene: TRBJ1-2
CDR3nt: TGTGCCAGCAGCTTAGGGAACCCGGGGGGCTACACCTTC
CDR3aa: CASSLGNPGGYTF

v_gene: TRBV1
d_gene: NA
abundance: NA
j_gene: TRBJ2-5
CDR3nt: TGCACCAGCAGCCAAGATTCAGCGGGGGGAGAGACCCAGTACTTC
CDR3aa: CTSSQDSAGGETQYF

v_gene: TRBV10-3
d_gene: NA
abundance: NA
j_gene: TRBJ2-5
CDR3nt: TGTGCCATCAAATCGGGGGTCCTACTCCAAGAGACCCAGTACTTC
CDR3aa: CAIKSGVLLQETQYF

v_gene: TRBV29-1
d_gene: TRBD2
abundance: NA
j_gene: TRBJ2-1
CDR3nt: TGCAGCGGGGAGGGACTAGCGGAGTATCCCGAGGGCTACAATGAGCAGTTCTTC
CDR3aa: CSGEGLAEYPEGYNEQFF

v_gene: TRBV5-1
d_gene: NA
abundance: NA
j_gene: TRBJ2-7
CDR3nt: TGCGCCAGCAGCTTGGTACAGGGAGCCTACGAGCAGTACTTC
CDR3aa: CASSLVQGAYEQYF

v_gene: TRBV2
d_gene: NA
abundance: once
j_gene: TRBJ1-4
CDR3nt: TGTGCCAGCAGTGAACGATGGGGGGGAAAACTGTTTTTT
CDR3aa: CASSERWGGKLFF

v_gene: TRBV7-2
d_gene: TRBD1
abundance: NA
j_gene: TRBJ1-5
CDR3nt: TGTGCCAGCAGCGCCCGACAGGGAAGTCAGCCCCAGCATTTT
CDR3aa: CASSARQGSQPQHF

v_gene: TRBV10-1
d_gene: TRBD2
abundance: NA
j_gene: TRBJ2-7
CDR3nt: TGCAAACTAACTTGCGGGAGGGAGTACGAGCAGTACTTC
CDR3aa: CKLTCGREYEQYF

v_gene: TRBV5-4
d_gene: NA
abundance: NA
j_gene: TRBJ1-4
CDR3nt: TGTGCCAGCAGCGCCGACAGGGAAAAACTGTTTTTT
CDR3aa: CASSADREKLFF

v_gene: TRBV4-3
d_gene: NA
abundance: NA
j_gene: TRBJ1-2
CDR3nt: TGCGCCAGCAGCCAAGTTTCGCAAGCGAAAGGCGGCTACACCTTC
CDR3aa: CASSQVSQAKGGYTF

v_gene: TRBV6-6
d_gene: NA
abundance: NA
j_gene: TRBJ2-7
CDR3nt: TGTGCCAGCAATCGGGACACCAAATACGAGCAGTACTTC
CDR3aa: CASNRDTKYEQYF

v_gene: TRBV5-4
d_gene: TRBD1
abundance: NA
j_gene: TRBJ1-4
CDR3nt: TGTGCCAGCAGCTTGAGACAGGGAGAAAAACTGTTTTTT
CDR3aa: CASSLRQGEKLFF

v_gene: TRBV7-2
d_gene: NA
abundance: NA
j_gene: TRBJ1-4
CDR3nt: TGTGCCAGCAGCCCCTTTTCTCGGGGGTTGGAAAAACTGTTTTTT
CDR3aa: CASSPFSRGLEKLFF

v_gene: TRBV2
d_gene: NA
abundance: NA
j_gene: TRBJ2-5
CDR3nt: TGTGCCAGCGGACCCGAGGGGCGGGGGCCCCAAGAGACCCAGTACTTC
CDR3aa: CASGPEGRGPQETQYF

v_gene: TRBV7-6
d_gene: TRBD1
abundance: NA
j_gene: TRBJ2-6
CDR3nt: TGTGCCAGCAGCTACCGGACAGGGGGCAGTGCTGGGGCCAACGTCCTGACTTTC
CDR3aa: CASSYRTGGSAGANVLTF

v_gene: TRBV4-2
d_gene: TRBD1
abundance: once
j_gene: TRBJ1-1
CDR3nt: TGTGCCAGCAGCCAGAACAGGGGGCCTGGTAAGGGTGAAGCTTTCTTT
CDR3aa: CASSQNRGPGKGEAFF

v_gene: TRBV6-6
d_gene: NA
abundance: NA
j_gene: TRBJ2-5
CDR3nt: TGTGCCAGCAGTAGGACAGAGCGAGAGACCCAGTACTTC
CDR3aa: CASSRTERETQYF

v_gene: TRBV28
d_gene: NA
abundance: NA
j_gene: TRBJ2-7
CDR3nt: TGTGCCAGCAGTTTATGGGCGGCAGCCTACGAGCAGTACTTC
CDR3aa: CASSLWAAAYEQYF

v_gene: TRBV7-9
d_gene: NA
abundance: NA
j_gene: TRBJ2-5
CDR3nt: TGTGCCAGCAGCCACCGCCGTGGTAAGGGAGGAGAGACCCAGTACTTC
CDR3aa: CASSHRRGKGGETQYF

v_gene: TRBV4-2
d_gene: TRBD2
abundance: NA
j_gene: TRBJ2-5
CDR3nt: TGTGCCAGCAGCCCGGCTAGCGGGGGTTACCAAGAGACCCAGTACTTC
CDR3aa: CASSPASGGYQETQYF

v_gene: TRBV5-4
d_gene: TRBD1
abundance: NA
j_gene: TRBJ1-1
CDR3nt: TGTGCCAGCAGCCCAGGGACAGTCAACACTGAAGCTTTCTTT
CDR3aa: CASSPGTVNTEAFF

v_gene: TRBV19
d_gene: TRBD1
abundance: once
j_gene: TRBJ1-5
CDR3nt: TGTGCCACCCGGACAGGGTATAGCAATCAGCCCCAGCATTTT
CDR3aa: CATRTGYSNQPQHF

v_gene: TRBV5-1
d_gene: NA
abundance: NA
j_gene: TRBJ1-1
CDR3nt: TGCGCCAGCAGCTTGGAGGGGTTTCCGACTGAAGCTTTCTTT
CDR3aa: CASSLEGFPTEAFF

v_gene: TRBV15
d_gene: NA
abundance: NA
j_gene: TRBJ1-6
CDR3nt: TGTGCCACCAGCAGAGATCGGGGTCTTGGATCACCCCTCCACTTT
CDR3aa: CATSRDRGLGSPLHF

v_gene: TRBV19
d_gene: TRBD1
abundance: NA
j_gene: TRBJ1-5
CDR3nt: TGTGCCAGTAGTATAGGGGACAGCCTCGGACCCCAGCATTTT
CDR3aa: CASSIGDSLGPQHF

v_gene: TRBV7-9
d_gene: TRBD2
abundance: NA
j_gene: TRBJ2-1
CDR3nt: TGTGCCAGCAGCTTAACGCTAGCGGGACACAATGAGCAGTTCTTC
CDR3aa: CASSLTLAGHNEQFF

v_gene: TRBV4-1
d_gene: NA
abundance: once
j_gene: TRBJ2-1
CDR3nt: TGCGCCAGCAGCCATGGTACTAGGAGCAATGAGCAGTTCTTC
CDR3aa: CASSHGTRSNEQFF

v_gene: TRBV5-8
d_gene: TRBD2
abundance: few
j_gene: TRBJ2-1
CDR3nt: TGTGCCAGCAGCCCCGGGACTAGCGGATACTACAATGAGCAGTTCTTC
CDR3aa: CASSPGTSGYYNEQFF

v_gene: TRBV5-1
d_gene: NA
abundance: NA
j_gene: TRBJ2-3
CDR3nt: TGCGCCAGCAGCTTGGAAGGAGGGGGCGATACGCAGTATTTT
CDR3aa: CASSLEGGGDTQYF

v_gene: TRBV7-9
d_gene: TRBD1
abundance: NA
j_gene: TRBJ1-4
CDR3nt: TGTGCCAGCAGACCCGGGACAGGGGGCGGAAAACTGTTTTTT
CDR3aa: CASRPGTGGGKLFF

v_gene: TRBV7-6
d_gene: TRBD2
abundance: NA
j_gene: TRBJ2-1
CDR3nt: TGTGCCAGCAGCTCGGGACTAGGGTACTCCTACAATGAGCAGTTCTTC
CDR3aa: CASSSGLGYSYNEQFF

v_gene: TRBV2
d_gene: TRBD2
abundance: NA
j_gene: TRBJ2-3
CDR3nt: TGTGCCAGCAGTGAACAGTGGGAGGGAGGAGATACGCAGTATTTT
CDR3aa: CASSEQWEGGDTQYF

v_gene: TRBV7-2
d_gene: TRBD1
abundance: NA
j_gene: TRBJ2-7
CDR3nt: TGTGCCAGCAGCCTCGGACAGGGTCTTATCTACGAGCAGTACTTC
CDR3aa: CASSLGQGLIYEQYF

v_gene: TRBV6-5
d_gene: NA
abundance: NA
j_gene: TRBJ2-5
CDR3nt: TGTGCCAGCAGTTACTCAGTTGGGCCCCCGGTGGCCCAGTACTTC
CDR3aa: CASSYSVGPPVAQYF

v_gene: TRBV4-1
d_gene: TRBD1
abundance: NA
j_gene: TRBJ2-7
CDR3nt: TGCGCCAGCAGCCAGTTACAGGGGTCCTACGAGCAGTACTTC
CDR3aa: CASSQLQGSYEQYF

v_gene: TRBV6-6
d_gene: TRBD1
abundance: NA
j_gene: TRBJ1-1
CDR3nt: TGTGCCAGCAGTCCAGGGGGCAGGCGTGGGAACACTGAAGCTTTCTTT
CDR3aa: CASSPGGRRGNTEAFF

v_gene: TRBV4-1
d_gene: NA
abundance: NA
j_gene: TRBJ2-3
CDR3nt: TGCGCCAGCAGCCACCCGGACACTTTAGGAGGCACAGATACGCAGTATTTT
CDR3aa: CASSHPDTLGGTDTQYF

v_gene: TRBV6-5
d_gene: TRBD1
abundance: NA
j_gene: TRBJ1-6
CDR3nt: TGTGCCAGCAGTTACTCGGGACAGTCTAATTCACCCCTCCACTTT
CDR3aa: CASSYSGQSNSPLHF

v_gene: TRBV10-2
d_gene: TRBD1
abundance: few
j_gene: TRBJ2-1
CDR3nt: TGCGCCAGCAGGGAGACAGGGGGAATTTATGAGCAGTTCTTC
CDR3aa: CASRETGGIYEQFF

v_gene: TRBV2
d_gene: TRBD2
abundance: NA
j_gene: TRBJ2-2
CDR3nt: TGTGCCAGCGGACCGGGGGGAATCACCGGGGAGCTGTTTTTT
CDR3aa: CASGPGGITGELFF

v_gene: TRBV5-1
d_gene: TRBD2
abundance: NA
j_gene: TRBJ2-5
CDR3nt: TGCGCCAGCAGCTTGTGGCTAGCGGGGCCCCAAGAGACCCAGTACTTC
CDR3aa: CASSLWLAGPQETQYF

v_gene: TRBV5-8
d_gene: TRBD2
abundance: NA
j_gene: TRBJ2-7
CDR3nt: TGTGCCAGCAGCAGGGGACTAGCGGGGGGGAACGAGCAGTACTTC
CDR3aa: CASSRGLAGGNEQYF

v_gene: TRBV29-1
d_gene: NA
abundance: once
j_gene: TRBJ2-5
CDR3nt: TGCAGCGTTGAGCCCGAGGAGGCCCAGTACTTC
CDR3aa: CSVEPEEAQYF

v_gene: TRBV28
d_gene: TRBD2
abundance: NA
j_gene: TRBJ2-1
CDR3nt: TGTGCCAGTCCGCCCCCTAGCGGGGACCACAATGAGCAGTTCTTC
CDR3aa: CASPPPSGDHNEQFF

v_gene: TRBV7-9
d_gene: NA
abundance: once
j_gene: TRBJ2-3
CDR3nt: TGTGCCATCAAATCCAGCGGAGGCACAGATACGCAGTATTTT
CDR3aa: CAIKSSGGTDTQYF

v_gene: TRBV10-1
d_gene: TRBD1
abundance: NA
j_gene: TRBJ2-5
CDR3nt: TGCGCCAGCAGCACGGGGACAGCCCAAGAGACCCAGTACTTC
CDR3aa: CASSTGTAQETQYF

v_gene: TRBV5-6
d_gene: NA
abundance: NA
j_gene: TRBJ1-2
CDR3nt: TGTGCCAGCAGCTTGTCTTCTGGCTACACCTTC
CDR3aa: CASSLSSGYTF

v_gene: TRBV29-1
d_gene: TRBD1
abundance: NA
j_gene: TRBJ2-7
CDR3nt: TGCAGCGTCCCCGGGACAGGGGTCCGCGAGCAGTACTTC
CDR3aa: CSVPGTGVREQYF

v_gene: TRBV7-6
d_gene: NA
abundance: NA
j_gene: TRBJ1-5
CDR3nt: TGTGCCAGCAGTCGCCGGGTCTTCAATCAGCCCCAGCATTTT
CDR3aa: CASSRRVFNQPQHF

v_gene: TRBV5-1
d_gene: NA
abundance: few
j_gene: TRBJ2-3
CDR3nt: TGCGCCAGCAGCTTGGGAGGGGGGGGCACAGATACGCAGTATTTT
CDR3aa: CASSLGGGGTDTQYF

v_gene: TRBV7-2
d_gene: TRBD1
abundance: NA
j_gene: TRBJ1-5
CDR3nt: TGTGCCAGCAGCTTAGCCCAGGGGGGCCAGCCCCAGCATTTT
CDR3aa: CASSLAQGGQPQHF

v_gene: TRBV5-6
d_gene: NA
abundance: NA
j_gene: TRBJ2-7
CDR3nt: TGTGCCAGCAGCTTAGGTACAGTTTACGAGCAGTACTTC
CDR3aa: CASSLGTVYEQYF

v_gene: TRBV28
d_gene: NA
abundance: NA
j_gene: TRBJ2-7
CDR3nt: TGTGCCAGCACCCCCCAGCTGGCGGGGCGGACCTACGAGCAGTACTTC
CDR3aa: CASTPQLAGRTYEQYF

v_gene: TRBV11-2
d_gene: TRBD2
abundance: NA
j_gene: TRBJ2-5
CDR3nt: TGTGCCAGCAGCTTAGATCGGGCTAGCGGGAAGGAGACCCAGTACTTC
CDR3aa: CASSLDRASGKETQYF

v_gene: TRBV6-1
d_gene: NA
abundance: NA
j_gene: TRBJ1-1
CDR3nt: TGTGCCAGCAGGCGACATCAGAACACTGAAGCTTTCTTT
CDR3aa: CASRRHQNTEAFF

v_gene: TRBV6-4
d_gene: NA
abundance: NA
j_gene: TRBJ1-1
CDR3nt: TGTGCCAGCCCCGGGGGGAACACTGAAGCTTTCTTT
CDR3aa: CASPGGNTEAFF

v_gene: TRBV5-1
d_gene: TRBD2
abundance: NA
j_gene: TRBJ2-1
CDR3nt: TGCGCCAGCAGCCCGGCACTAGCGGGACTAAATGAGCAGTTCTTC
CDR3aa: CASSPALAGLNEQFF

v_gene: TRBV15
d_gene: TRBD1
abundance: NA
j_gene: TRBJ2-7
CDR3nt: TGTGCCACCAGCAGAGATCGGGTGACAGGGGCCTACGAGCAGTACTTC
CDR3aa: CATSRDRVTGAYEQYF

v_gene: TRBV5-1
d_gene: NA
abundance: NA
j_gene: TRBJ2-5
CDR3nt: TGCGCCAGCAGCTTGGAGAGGGCGGAAGAGACCCAGTACTTC
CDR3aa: CASSLERAEETQYF

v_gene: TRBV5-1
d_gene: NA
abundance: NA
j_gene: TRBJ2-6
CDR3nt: TGCGCCAGCAGCTTGGCTGTGGGGGAGGCTGGGGCCAACGTCCTGACTTTC
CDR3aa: CASSLAVGEAGANVLTF